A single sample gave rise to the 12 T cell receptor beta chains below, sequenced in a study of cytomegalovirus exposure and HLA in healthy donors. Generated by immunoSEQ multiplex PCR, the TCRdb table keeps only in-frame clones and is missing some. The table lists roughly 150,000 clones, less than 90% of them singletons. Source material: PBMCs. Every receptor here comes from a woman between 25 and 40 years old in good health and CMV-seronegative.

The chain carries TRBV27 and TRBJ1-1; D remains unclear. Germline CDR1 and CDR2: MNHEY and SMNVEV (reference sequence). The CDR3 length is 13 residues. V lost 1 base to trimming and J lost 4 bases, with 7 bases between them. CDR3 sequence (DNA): TGTGCCAGCAGTTTATACTGGGGCACTGAAGCTTTCTTT. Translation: CASSLYWGTEAFF.

In DNA form, the CDR3 reads TGTGCCAGCAGCGACAGCCGGAGGGGGAAGACTAATGAAAAACTGTTTTTT. Its protein is CASSDSRRGKTNEKLFF. The chain is built from TRBV9 and TRBJ1-4; a possible D gene is TRBD1 (6 bases). Deletions cut 3 bases from V and 2 bases from J, with 17 bases between. Germline-derived CDR1 and CDR2 are SGDLS and YYNGEE. CDR3 size: 17 residues.

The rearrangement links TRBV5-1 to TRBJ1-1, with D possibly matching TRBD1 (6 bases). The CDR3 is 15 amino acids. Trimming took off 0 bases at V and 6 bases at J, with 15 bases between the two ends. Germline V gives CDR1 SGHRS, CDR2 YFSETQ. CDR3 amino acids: CASSLASGVLAEAFF. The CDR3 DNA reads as TGCGCCAGCAGCTTGGCCTCAGGGGTATTGGCTGAAGCTTTCTTT.

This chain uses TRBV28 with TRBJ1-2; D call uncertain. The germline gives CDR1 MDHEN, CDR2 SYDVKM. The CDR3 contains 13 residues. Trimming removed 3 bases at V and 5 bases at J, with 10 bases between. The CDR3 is CASSLTTWYGYTF. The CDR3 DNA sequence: TGTGCCAGCAGTTTGACTACGTGGTATGGCTACACCTTC.

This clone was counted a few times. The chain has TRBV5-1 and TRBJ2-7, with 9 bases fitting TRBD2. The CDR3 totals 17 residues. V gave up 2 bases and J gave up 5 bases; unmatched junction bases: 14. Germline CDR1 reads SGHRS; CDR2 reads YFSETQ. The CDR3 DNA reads TGCGCCAGCAGCTTAGGATTCGATAGCGGGAGTGGTAACGAGCAGTACTTC. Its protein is CASSLGFDSGSGNEQYF.

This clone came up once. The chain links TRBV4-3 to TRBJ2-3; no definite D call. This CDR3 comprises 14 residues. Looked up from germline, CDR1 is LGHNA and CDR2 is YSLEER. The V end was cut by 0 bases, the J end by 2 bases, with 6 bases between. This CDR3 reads CASSQDIDTDTQYF. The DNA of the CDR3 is TGCGCCAGCAGCCAAGATATTGACACAGATACGCAGTATTTT.

The CDR3 region has the DNA TGTGCCAGCAGCCGAGACCGGGACAGGCGAAACATTCAGTACTTC. It specifies CASSRDRDRRNIQYF. J is TRBJ2-4 and V is TRBV14; TRBD1 aligns across 8 bases. With V trimmed by 4 bases and J by 6 bases, 8 bases remained unmatched. Germline loops: CDR1 SGHDN, CDR2 FVKESK. This CDR3 is 15 amino acids long. The complete variable domain, with remaining parts taken from reference TRBV14 and TRBJ2-4, reads EAGVTQFPSHSVIEKGQTVTLRCDPISGHDNLYWYRRVMGKEIKFLLHFVKESKQDESGMPNNRFLAERTGGTYSTLKVQPAELEDSGVYFCASSRDRDRRNIQYFGAGTRLSVL.

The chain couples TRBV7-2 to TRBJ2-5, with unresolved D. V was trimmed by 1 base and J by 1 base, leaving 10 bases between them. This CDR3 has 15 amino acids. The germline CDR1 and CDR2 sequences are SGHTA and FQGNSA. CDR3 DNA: TGTGCCAGCAGCTTAGGAGTCGCCCCCCAAGAGACCCAGTACTTC. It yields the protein CASSLGVAPQETQYF.

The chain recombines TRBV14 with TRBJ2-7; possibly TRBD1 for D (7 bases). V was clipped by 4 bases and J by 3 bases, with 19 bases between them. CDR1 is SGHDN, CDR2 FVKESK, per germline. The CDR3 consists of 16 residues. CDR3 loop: CASSRTDRDSYYEQYF. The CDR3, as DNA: TGTGCCAGCAGCCGCACCGACAGGGACTCGTACTACGAGCAGTACTTC.

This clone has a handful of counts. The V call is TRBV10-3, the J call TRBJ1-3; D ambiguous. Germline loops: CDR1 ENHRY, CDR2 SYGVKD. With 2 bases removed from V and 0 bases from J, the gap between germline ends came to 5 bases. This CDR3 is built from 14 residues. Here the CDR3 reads CAISEGVSGNTIYF. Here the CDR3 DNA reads TGTGCCATCAGTGAGGGCGTCTCTGGAAACACCATATATTTT.

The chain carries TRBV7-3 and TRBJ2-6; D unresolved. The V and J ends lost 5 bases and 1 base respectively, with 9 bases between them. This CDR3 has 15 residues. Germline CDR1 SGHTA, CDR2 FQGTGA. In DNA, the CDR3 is TGTGCCAGCAGCAAGGAAGGTTCTGGGGCCAACGTCCTGACTTTC. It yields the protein CASSKEGSGANVLTF.

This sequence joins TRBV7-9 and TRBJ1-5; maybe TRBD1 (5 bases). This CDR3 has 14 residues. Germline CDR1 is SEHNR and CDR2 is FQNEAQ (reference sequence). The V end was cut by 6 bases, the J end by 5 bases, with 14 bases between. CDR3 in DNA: TGTGCCAGCAGTGGTTGGTTGGGGGATCAGCCCCAGCATTTT. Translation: CASSGWLGDQPQHF. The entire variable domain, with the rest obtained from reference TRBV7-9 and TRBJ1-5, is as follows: DTGVSQNPRHKITKRGQNVTFRCDPISEHNRLYWYRQTLGQGPEFLTYFQNEAQLEKSRLLSDRFSAERPKGSFSTLEIQRTEQGDSAMYLCASSGWLGDQPQHFGDGTRLSIL.